The 30 T cell receptor beta chains in this list originate from one sample, sequenced in a study of blood T cell repertoires in COVID-19. Measured with immunoSEQ multiplex PCR; TCRdb has only the in-frame clones, and not every one. The sample lists about 210,000 clones; 80% were seen once. Sequencing input: peripheral blood. These receptors all stem from a human donor in a cohort sampled during active COVID-19.

This rearrangement joins TRBV10-3 to TRBJ2-1; D is possibly TRBD1 (6 bases). Between the trimmed V and J ends, which lost 11 bases and 7 bases, there was a span of 15 bases. The CDR3 totals 12 residues. Germline lookup yields CDR1 ENHRY and CDR2 SYGVKD. The CDR3 region is CAASEGGNEQFF. As DNA, the CDR3 is TGTGCCGCCTCGGAAGGGGGTAATGAGCAGTTCTTC.

The CDR3 loop reads CASSWDRGLYQETQYF. As DNA, the CDR3 is TGTGCCAGCAGTTGGGACAGGGGGCTGTATCAAGAGACCCAGTACTTC. V and J are TRBV28 and TRBJ2-5; TRBD1 agrees at 12 bases. CDR1 is MDHEN and CDR2 is SYDVKM in the germline V gene. V was pared by 4 bases and J by 2 bases, with 5 bases of the junction left unmatched. The CDR3 runs 16 residues. Filled out from reference TRBV28 and TRBJ2-5, the complete variable domain reads DVKVTQSSRYLVKRTGEKVFLECVQDMDHENMFWYRQDPGLGLRLIYFSYDVKMKEKGDIPEGYSVSREKKERFSLILESASTNQTSMYLCASSWDRGLYQETQYFGPGTRLLVL.

The chain links TRBV5-4 to TRBJ2-5; TRBD1 matches 8 bases. With 0 bases clipped from V and 5 bases from J, the junction kept 9 bases outside the gene matches. CDR1 is SGHNT and CDR2 is YYREEE in the germline V gene (reference sequence). The CDR3 is made up of 16 amino acids. In DNA, the CDR3 is TGTGCCAGCAGCTTGGCGTCAGGGGGCGCCAGGGAGACCCAGTACTTC. It encodes CASSLASGGARETQYF.

Concerning this clone itself: One end of the junction fails to match germline, which may point to a read error. The sample holds other DNA sequences that translate to the same CDR3. The rearrangement uses TRBV11-2 and TRBJ2-2, with TRBD2 matching over 11 bases. CDR3 length: 17 residues. The germline V gene has CDR1 SGHAT and CDR2 FQNNGV. CDR3 sequence reads: CASSGPGLAGNTGELFF. The DNA for the CDR3 is TGTGCCAGCAGCGGCCCCGGACTAGCGGGCAACACCGGAGAGCTGTTTTTT.

The chain is built from TRBV4-1 and TRBJ2-1, with D perhaps matching TRBD1 (5 bases). CDR1 and CDR2 (germline): MGHRA, YSYEKL. V lost 0 bases, J lost 15 bases, and 27 bases lay in between. The CDR3 runs 17 residues. The CDR3 is CASSQELVMGLKARRFF. The CDR3 region has the DNA TGCGCCAGCAGCCAAGAATTGGTTATGGGGCTTAAGGCTAGACGGTTCTTC.

The CDR3 spells CASSPHLNRDKPGELFF. DNA of the CDR3: TGTGCCAGCAGTCCCCACCTCAACCGGGACAAACCCGGGGAGCTGTTTTTT. The genes are TRBV7-6 and TRBJ2-2; the D gene is possibly TRBD1 (6 bases). V dropped 6 bases and J dropped 6 bases, with 23 bases sitting between them. Germline assignment: CDR1 SGHVS and CDR2 FNYEAQ. The CDR3 length is 17 residues.

The chain joins TRBV27 to TRBJ2-5; 9 bases match TRBD1. V shed 6 bases, J shed 5 bases, and the junction held 13 bases outside the gene matches. This CDR3 contains 16 residues. Germline V CDR1 and CDR2: MNHEY, SMNVEV (reference sequence). CDR3: CASRSTPDRGRETQYF. CDR3 bases: TGTGCCAGCAGGTCAACCCCGGACAGGGGTCGTGAGACCCAGTACTTC.

V is TRBV27 and J is TRBJ2-7, with 7 nucleotides matching TRBD2. Trimming at V came to 5 bases and at J to 10 bases, leaving 8 bases not matched to a gene. CDR3 size: 12 residues. Germline assignment: CDR1 MNHEY and CDR2 SMNVEV (reference sequence). CDR3 region: CASSPRAGYQYF. CDR3 nucleotide sequence: TGTGCCAGCAGTCCTCGAGCGGGGTACCAGTACTTC.

In DNA form, the CDR3 reads TGTGCCAGCAGGGAGACCGGGGGGCAGTACAATGAGCAGTTCTTC. Translating it yields CASRETGGQYNEQFF. The chain is built from TRBV9 and TRBJ2-1, with TRBD2 as a possible D gene (7 bases). The germline gives CDR1 SGDLS, CDR2 YYNGEE. V lost 5 bases to trimming and J lost 4 bases, with 16 bases between them. This CDR3 comprises 15 residues.

The chain is built from TRBV7-6 and TRBJ2-1; perhaps TRBD1 as D (6 bases). The CDR3 spans 14 residues. Germline CDR1 reads SGHVS; CDR2 reads FNYEAQ. Trimming stripped 1 base from V and 8 bases from J, with 12 bases between. CDR3 sequence reads: CASSLETGRDEQFF. In DNA, the CDR3 is TGTGCCAGCAGCTTAGAGACAGGAAGGGATGAGCAGTTCTTC. The entire variable domain, with the rest obtained from reference TRBV7-6 and TRBJ2-1, is as follows: GAGVSQSPRYKVTKRGQDVALRCDPISGHVSLYWYRQALGQGPEFLTYFNYEAQQDKSGLPNDRFSAERPEGSISTLTIQRTEQRDSAMYRCASSLETGRDEQFFGPGTRLTVL.

The rearrangement uses TRBV6-5 and TRBJ1-1; weak D call: TRBD1 (5 bases). Germline V lookup: CDR1 MNHEY, CDR2 SVGAGI. CDR3 length: 12 residues. The V gene lost 8 bases and the J gene lost 6 bases, with 13 bases spanning the gap. CDR3 loop: CASLRGGAEAFF. CDR3 bases: TGTGCCAGCCTCCGCGGGGGGGCTGAAGCTTTCTTT.

The J gene is TRBJ1-1, the V gene TRBV5-1; no clear D gene. Germline CDR1 is SGHRS and CDR2 is YFSETQ. CDR3 length: 14 amino acids. The ends were cut back, 0 bases at V and 1 base at J, with 7 bases in the middle. CDR3 sequence: CASSLDGGNTEAFF. The CDR3, as DNA: TGCGCCAGCAGCTTGGATGGCGGGAACACTGAAGCTTTCTTT. Complete variable domain (other parts from reference TRBV5-1 and TRBJ1-1): KAGVTQTPRYLIKTRGQQVTLSCSPISGHRSVSWYQQTPGQGLQFLFEYFSETQRNKGNFPGRFSGRQFSNSRSEMNVSTLELGDSALYLCASSLDGGNTEAFFGQGTRLTVV.

The CDR3: CASCGTDLREQYF. CDR3 DNA sequence: TGTGCCAGCTGCGGGACAGACCTACGAGAGCAGTACTTC. The chain couples TRBV18 to TRBJ2-7, with a weak D call TRBD1 (7 bases). Per germline, CDR1 KGHSH and CDR2 LQKENI. The CDR3 has 13 residues. Trimming stripped 7 bases from V and 7 bases from J, with 17 bases between.

This clone was observed a handful of times. The chain uses TRBV5-1 and TRBJ2-3; D may be TRBD1 (5 bases). Trimming shortened V by 0 bases and J by 1 base, and 12 bases separated the two germline ends. Germline V gene sequence: CDR1 SGHRS, CDR2 YFSETQ. The CDR3 extends over 16 amino acids. The CDR3 loop reads CASSLDGPQGTDTQYF. CDR3 in DNA: TGCGCCAGCAGCTTGGATGGGCCACAGGGCACAGATACGCAGTATTTT.

This chain joins TRBV14 and TRBJ1-1, with D perhaps matching TRBD1 (5 bases). V was pared by 0 bases and J by 6 bases, with 14 bases between. CDR1 and CDR2 from the germline V gene are SGHDN and FVKESK. The CDR3 runs to 15 residues. The chain's CDR3 is CASSQDLSRAAEAFF. The DNA for the CDR3 is TGTGCCAGCAGCCAAGATCTATCCAGGGCGGCTGAAGCTTTCTTT.

V usage is TRBV7-6 and J usage is TRBJ2-1, with TRBD2 identical over 9 bases. The ends lost 3 bases at V and 10 bases at J; junction bases unmatched: 7. The CDR3 covers 14 residues. The germline V gene encodes CDR1 SGHVS and CDR2 FNYEAQ. In DNA form, the CDR3 reads TGTGCCAGCAGCTTGACCCCAACTAGCGGGGAGCAGTTCTTC. It yields the protein CASSLTPTSGEQFF.

This clone showed up just once. V and J are TRBV7-3 and TRBJ1-1, with no clear D. The CDR3 totals 13 residues. Germline V gene lookup returns CDR1 SGHTA and CDR2 FQGTGA. With 5 bases removed from V and 1 base from J, the gap between germline ends came to 8 bases. Here the CDR3 DNA reads TGTGCCAGCAGCACTCAATCGAACACTGAAGCTTTCTTT. It yields the protein CASSTQSNTEAFF.

The chain combines TRBV19 with TRBJ2-7; 8 positions agree with TRBD1. V was clipped by 3 bases and J by 0 bases; unmatched bases: 4. Germline lookup yields CDR1 LNHDA and CDR2 SQIVND (reference sequence). This CDR3 is built from 15 residues. CDR3 sequence reads: CASSIEGTGSYEQYF. The CDR3 DNA sequence: TGTGCCAGTAGTATTGAGGGGACAGGCTCCTACGAGCAGTACTTC.

The chain employs TRBV28 and TRBJ2-7; D perhaps matches TRBD2 (7 bases). This CDR3 is built from 12 residues. Germline CDR1 and CDR2: MDHEN and SYDVKM. V lost 6 bases and J 7 bases, leaving 13 bases between the germline ends. DNA for the CDR3: TGTGCCAGCAGCCGGCGGGGGCCAGAGCAGTACTTC. Translation: CASSRRGPEQYF.

The V gene is TRBV5-1, the J gene TRBJ1-2, with 10 bases matching TRBD1. Germline V lookup: CDR1 SGHRS, CDR2 YFSETQ. CDR3 length: 14 amino acids. V gave up 4 bases and J gave up 4 bases; unmatched junction bases: 4. CDR3 nucleotide sequence: TGCGCCAGCAGCGAAAGGACAGGGGGCTATGGCTACACCTTC. Its translation is CASSERTGGYGYTF.

This chain connects TRBV28 to TRBJ1-2; D unresolved. Germline CDR1 is MDHEN and CDR2 is SYDVKM. The CDR3 runs to 18 residues. The ends were cut back, 7 bases at V and 6 bases at J, with 30 bases in the middle. CDR3: CASIKPFAVQVGINGYTF. The CDR3 nucleotides read TGTGCCAGCATCAAACCCTTCGCCGTCCAGGTCGGAATTAATGGCTACACCTTC.

The CDR3 sequence is CSGLDRRGVAFF. CDR3 sequence (DNA): TGCAGCGGGTTAGACAGAAGAGGTGTAGCTTTCTTT. The chain has TRBV29-1 and TRBJ1-1; a weak D match, TRBD1 (5 bases). Trimming took off 7 bases at V and 10 bases at J, with 19 bases between the two ends. Per the germline V gene, CDR1 is SQVTM and CDR2 is ANQGSEA. This CDR3 contains 12 residues.

The gene calls are TRBV7-9 and TRBJ2-3; possible D gene TRBD2, 5 bases. Trimming removed 5 bases from V and 0 bases from J, with 15 bases in between. CDR3 length: 16 residues. Germline V gene data show CDR1 as SEHNR and CDR2 as FQNEAQ (reference sequence). The DNA of the CDR3 is TGTGCCAGCAGCCCGTCCCGTAGGACTAGCACAGATACGCAGTATTTT. Amino acids: CASSPSRRTSTDTQYF.

The chain is built from TRBV5-1 and TRBJ2-5, with a possible D match to TRBD1 (6 bases). The V end was cut by 5 bases, the J end by 1 base, with 12 bases between. The germline gives CDR1 SGHRS, CDR2 YFSETQ. The CDR3 is made up of 14 amino acids. This CDR3 is CASSSGTIQETQYF. The CDR3 DNA reads TGCGCCAGCAGTTCCGGGACAATCCAAGAGACCCAGTACTTC.

V is TRBV3-1 (or the pseudogene TRBV3-2) and J is TRBJ1-4, with TRBD1 matching over 9 bases. Germline-derived CDR1 and CDR2 are LGHDT and YNNKEL (reference sequence). There are 16 residues in the CDR3. J lost 7 bases, V lost 1 base, and 7 bases had no gene match. The CDR3 loop reads CASSQGAGQGSEKLFF. Here the CDR3 DNA reads TGTGCCAGCAGCCAAGGGGCGGGACAGGGAAGTGAAAAACTGTTTTTT.

V usage is TRBV6-2 or TRBV6-3 and J usage is TRBJ2-3; 8 nucleotides match TRBD1. This CDR3 contains 16 residues. Losses at the gene ends were 6 bases for V and 1 base for J; bases not matched to a gene: 9. Germline V gives CDR1 MNHEY, CDR2 SVGEGT. In nucleotides, the CDR3 is TGTGCCAGCAGCCTAGGACAGGGTCGGGGCACAGATACGCAGTATTTT. Protein: CASSLGQGRGTDTQYF.

Notes on this clone: One end of the junction fails to match germline, which may point to a read error. The V gene is TRBV5-1, the J gene TRBJ2-2, with 9 bases aligning to TRBD1. Germline-derived CDR1 and CDR2 are SGHRS and YFSETQ. The CDR3 loop spans 14 amino acids. CDR3 sequence (DNA): TGCGCCAGCAGCACAGGGGGCAACATCGGGGAGCTGTTTTTT. Its protein is CASSTGGNIGELFF.

This rearrangement joins TRBV7-6 to TRBJ2-1; D is perhaps TRBD2 (7 bases). Germline CDR1 is SGHVS and CDR2 is FNYEAQ. The CDR3 is made up of 15 amino acids. V lost 5 bases and J 7 bases, leaving 18 bases between the germline ends. CDR3 in amino acids: CASSEWGGAGNEQFF. The DNA for the CDR3 is TGTGCCAGCAGCGAATGGGGGGGGGCTGGGAATGAGCAGTTCTTC.

V gene TRBV6-2 or TRBV6-3 combines with J gene TRBJ1-5; maybe TRBD1 (5 bases). Germline lookup yields CDR1 MNHEY and CDR2 SVGEGT. The germline V and J ends were trimmed by 6 bases and 2 bases, with 14 bases remaining between them. The CDR3 spans 15 residues. The CDR3 sequence is CASSGGALGNQPQHF. The CDR3 coding sequence is TGTGCCAGCAGCGGCGGGGCGCTTGGCAATCAGCCCCAGCATTTT.

This clone was observed a few times. The chain combines TRBV28 with TRBJ1-5; D is unclear. The CDR3 runs to 18 residues. The germline gives CDR1 MDHEN, CDR2 SYDVKM. V lost 6 bases and J 0 bases, leaving 21 bases between the germline ends. The CDR3 spells CASSLPGSPPDSNQPQHF. The CDR3 coding sequence is TGTGCCAGCAGCCTGCCAGGAAGTCCCCCGGATAGCAATCAGCCCCAGCATTTT.